A single T cell receptor beta chain is shown here with its context. Antigen specificity is unknown. Separate from the approximately 700-subject first cohort was the 120-subject validation cohort, to which the donors belonged. This CDR3 is 14 amino acids long. CDR1 and CDR2 (germline): MNHNS, SASEGT. V lost 6 bases and J 0 bases, leaving 9 bases between the germline ends. This record belongs to a study of cytomegalovirus exposure and HLA in healthy donors. Across the study: According to later analysis, the same platform produced the 120 validation and around 730 first-cohort repertoires. Study results and caveats: CMV antigen specificity of a few CMV-associated chains was confirmed in vitro. Rare TCR sequences predominated, though certain public TCRs were found in many donors.

Data came from immunoSEQ multiplex PCR; TCRdb stores just in-frame clones and leaves some out. The table has 90,000 to 150,000 clones, 86% seen once. The rearrangement uses TRBV6-1 and TRBJ1-5; tentatively, D is TRBD1 (6 bases). The source material was PBMCs. This receptor was obtained from a man between 18 and 29 years old in good health and CMV-seronegative. In nucleotides, the CDR3 is TGTGCCAGCAGCGACAGGCCTAGCAATCAGCCCCAGCATTTT. It yields the protein CASSDRPSNQPQHF.